This T cell receptor (beta chain) was sequenced during a study of early T cells in non-severe SARS-CoV-2 infection. Study-level information: With bulk RNA from unsorted whole blood as input, sequencing yielded unpaired chains. Study outcomes and limitations: VDJdb matches were skewed toward anti-spike CD8 T cell responses.

Individually, cDNA molecules had unique molecular identifiers attached to them. TCRdb reanalysed the 5' RACE reads using MiXCR and keeps one entry per CDR3 protein. The table includes some 45,000 distinct CDR3 sequences, less than 10% detected once. In regard to this clonotype: Its specificity is unknown.

This CDR3 comprises 15 residues. With 4 bases removed from V and 5 bases from J, the gap between germline ends came to 15 bases. The chain recombines TRBV12-3 or TRBV12-4 with TRBJ1-5, with TRBD1 as a possible D gene (5 bases). The TCR originated in an adult who was a healthcare worker with PCR-confirmed SARS-CoV-2 infection or an uninfected control (not recorded which). The material sequenced was whole blood, taken at baseline. The CDR3 region is CASSSQWGSDQPQHF. In DNA, the CDR3 is TGTGCCAGCAGTTCCCAGTGGGGGTCCGATCAGCCCCAGCATTTT.